This is a list of T cell receptor beta chains from one sample in a study of early T cells in non-severe SARS-CoV-2 infection. MiXCR was run by TCRdb on the 5' RACE reads, yielding one entry per CDR3 protein. The repertoire includes roughly 90,000 distinct CDR3 sequences, roughly 15% of them detected once, and about 0.58% sits in the top ten. Sequencing input: whole blood. Source of these receptors: an adult who was a healthcare worker with PCR-confirmed SARS-CoV-2 infection or an uninfected control (not recorded which). Both conserved end residues are part of each CDR3. D genes are given only for firm matches. Expanded clones get a size class; other rows say once, few or many, or leave the size out.

-	TRBV12-3/TRBV12-4	-	TRBJ1-6	CASSDQGRHSPLHF	TGTGCCAGCAGTGATCAGGGGAGACATTCACCCCTCCACTTT
-	TRBV29-1	TRBD1	TRBJ2-3	CSGRQGLITSDTQYF	TGCAGCGGAAGACAGGGGCTCATCACCTCAGATACGCAGTATTTT
-	TRBV9	-	TRBJ1-1	CASSLGGEQNTEAFF	TGTGCCAGCAGCCTAGGGGGAGAACAGAACACTGAAGCTTTCTTT
few	TRBV7-2	TRBD2	TRBJ2-1	CASSPERGGSYNEQFF	TGTGCCAGCAGCCCGGAGCGGGGGGGTTCCTACAATGAGCAGTTCTTC
-	TRBV6-5	-	TRBJ2-2	CASRAQSGGPDTGELFF	TGTGCCAGCAGGGCACAGTCCGGGGGCCCTGACACCGGGGAGCTGTTTTTT
few	TRBV7-3	TRBD2	TRBJ2-5	CASSFSGLGAGETQYF	TGTGCCAGCAGCTTCTCTGGACTAGGCGCGGGGGAGACCCAGTACTTC
-	TRBV29-1	-	TRBJ1-2	CSVRGGEINYGYTF	TGCAGCGTTAGGGGAGGGGAAATAAACTATGGCTACACCTTC
few	TRBV12-2	-	TRBJ1-4	CASRFRDSGDNEKLFF	TGTGCAAGTCGCTTCCGGGACAGTGGGGATAATGAAAAACTGTTTTTT
-	TRBV7-2	TRBD2	TRBJ2-3	CASSLQRGTTDTQYF	TGTGCCAGCAGCTTACAGCGGGGGACCACAGATACGCAGTATTTT
-	TRBV29-1	-	TRBJ1-2	CSVEVNGYTF	TGCAGCGTTGAAGTGAATGGCTACACCTTC
-	TRBV6-5	-	TRBJ1-6	CASKVGATSPLHF	TGTGCCAGCAAAGTGGGGGCGACTTCACCCCTCCACTTT
-	TRBV5-1	-	TRBJ2-5	CASSLLRERGETQYF	TGCGCCAGCAGCCTACTCCGGGAGAGAGGAGAGACCCAGTACTTC
-	TRBV5-1	-	TRBJ1-1	CASSRDKGLNTEAFF	TGCGCCAGCAGCCGGGACAAAGGGCTGAACACTGAAGCTTTCTTT
many	TRBV12-3/TRBV12-4	TRBD1	TRBJ2-1	CASRKGTGYPFF	TGTGCCAGCAGAAAGGGGACAGGTTATCCGTTCTTC
-	TRBV7-2	-	TRBJ2-1	CASSSHLSQGGMYNEQFF	TGTGCCAGCAGCTCACATTTATCACAGGGGGGGATGTACAATGAGCAGTTCTTC
few	TRBV6-6	-	TRBJ1-1	CASIGQLLNTEAFF	TGTGCCAGCATAGGACAGCTCTTGAACACTGAAGCTTTCTTT
few	TRBV5-1	-	TRBJ2-3	CASSLYEDTQYF	TGCGCCAGCAGCTTGTACGAAGATACGCAGTATTTT
many	TRBV6-6	-	TRBJ1-1	CASILVPPEAFF	TGTGCCAGCATTCTAGTCCCCCCTGAAGCTTTCTTT
few	TRBV3-1	-	TRBJ2-1	CASSRLRGSANEQFF	TGTGCCAGCAGCCGGCTCAGGGGTAGTGCGAATGAGCAGTTCTTC
few	TRBV2	-	TRBJ2-3	CASSTDTQYF	TGTGCCAGCAGCACAGATACGCAGTATTTT
few	TRBV6-1	-	TRBJ1-1	CASRGMGGAVEAFF	TGTGCCAGCAGGGGGATGGGCGGCGCTGTGGAAGCTTTCTTT
once	TRBV7-2	-	TRBJ2-1	CASRPFGYRGRNEQFF	TGTGCCAGCAGGCCCTTCGGGTATAGGGGCCGCAATGAGCAGTTCTTC
few	TRBV29-1	-	TRBJ2-2	CSVEALAGELFF	TGCAGCGTTGAGGCGCTAGCCGGGGAGCTGTTTTTT
-	TRBV3-1	-	TRBJ1-2	CASSQDWILTGDGYTF	TGTGCCAGCAGCCAAGACTGGATCCTAACGGGGGATGGCTACACCTTC
many	TRBV15	-	TRBJ2-3	CATSPTRGITFGTDTQYF	TGTGCCACCAGCCCAACCCGGGGAATTACCTTTGGCACAGATACGCAGTATTTT
few	TRBV2	TRBD1	TRBJ1-6	CASSVEQGNNSPLHF	TGTGCCAGCAGTGTCGAACAGGGGAATAATTCACCCCTCCACTTT
few	TRBV11-2	TRBD2	TRBJ2-3	CASSPSGLADSTDTQYF	TGTGCCAGCAGCCCGTCCGGGCTAGCGGATAGCACAGATACGCAGTATTTT
few	TRBV6-6	-	TRBJ2-3	CASSYQGQDTQYF	TGTGCCAGCAGTTACCAGGGCCAGGATACGCAGTATTTT
-	TRBV6-5	-	TRBJ2-2	CASSSRVGGELFF	TGTGCCAGCAGTTCGCGTGTGGGCGGGGAGCTGTTTTTT